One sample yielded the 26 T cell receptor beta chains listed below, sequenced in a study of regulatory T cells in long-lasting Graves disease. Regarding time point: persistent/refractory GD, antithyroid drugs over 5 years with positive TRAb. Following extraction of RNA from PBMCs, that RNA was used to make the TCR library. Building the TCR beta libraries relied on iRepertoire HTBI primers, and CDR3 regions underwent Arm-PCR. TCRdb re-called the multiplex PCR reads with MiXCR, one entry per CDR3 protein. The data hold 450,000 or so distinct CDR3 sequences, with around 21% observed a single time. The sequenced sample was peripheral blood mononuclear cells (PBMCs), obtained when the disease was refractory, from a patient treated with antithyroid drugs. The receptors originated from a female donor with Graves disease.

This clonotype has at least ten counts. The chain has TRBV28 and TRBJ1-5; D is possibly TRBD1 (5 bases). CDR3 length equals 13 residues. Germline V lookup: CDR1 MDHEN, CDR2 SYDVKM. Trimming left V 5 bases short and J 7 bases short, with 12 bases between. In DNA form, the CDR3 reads TGTGCCAGCAGTGGAGCAGGGTACCAGCCCCAGCATTTT. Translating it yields CASSGAGYQPQHF.

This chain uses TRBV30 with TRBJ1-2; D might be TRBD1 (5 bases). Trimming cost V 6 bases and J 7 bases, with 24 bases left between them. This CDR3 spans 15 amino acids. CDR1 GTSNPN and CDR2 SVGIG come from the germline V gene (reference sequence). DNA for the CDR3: TGTGCCTGCAGTTTGAGCACGGCTCTAGGGGCTGGCTACACCTTC. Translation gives CACSLSTALGAGYTF.

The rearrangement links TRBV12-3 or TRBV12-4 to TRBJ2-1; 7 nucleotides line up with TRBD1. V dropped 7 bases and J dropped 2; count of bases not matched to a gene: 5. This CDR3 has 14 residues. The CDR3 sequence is CASTIGGPYNEQFF. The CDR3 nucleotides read TGTGCCAGCACCATAGGGGGCCCCTACAATGAGCAGTTCTTC.

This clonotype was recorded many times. The CDR3 coding sequence is TGTGCCAGCAAGATCGGGACAGGAGTTTTGGAGCAGTACTTC. Translating it yields CASKIGTGVLEQYF. The genes are TRBV6-1 and TRBJ2-7, with 8 bases identical to TRBD1. Losses at the gene ends were 7 bases for V and 7 bases for J; bases not matched to a gene: 12. CDR3 length equals 14 residues. Germline loops: CDR1 MNHNS, CDR2 SASEGT.

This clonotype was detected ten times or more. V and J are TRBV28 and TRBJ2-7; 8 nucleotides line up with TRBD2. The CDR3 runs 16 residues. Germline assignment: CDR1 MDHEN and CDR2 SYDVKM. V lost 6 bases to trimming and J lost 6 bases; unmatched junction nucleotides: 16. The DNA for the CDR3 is TGTGCCAGCAGCAGACGTACTAGCGGTCGTCGGTCCGAGCAGTACTTC. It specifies CASSRRTSGRRSEQYF.

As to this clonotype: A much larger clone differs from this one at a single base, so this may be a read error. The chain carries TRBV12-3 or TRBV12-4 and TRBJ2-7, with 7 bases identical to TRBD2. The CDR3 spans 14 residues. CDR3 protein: CANSLAGSGYEQYF. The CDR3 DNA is TGTGCCAACAGTTTAGCGGGTAGTGGCTACGAGCAGTACTTC.

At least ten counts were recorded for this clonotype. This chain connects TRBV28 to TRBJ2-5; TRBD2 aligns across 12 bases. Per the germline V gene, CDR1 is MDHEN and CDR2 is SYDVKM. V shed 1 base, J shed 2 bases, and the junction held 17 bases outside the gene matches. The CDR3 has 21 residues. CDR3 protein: CASSLFARLAGDLIDQETQYF. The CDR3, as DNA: TGTGCCAGCAGTTTATTCGCTAGACTAGCGGGAGATCTGATAGATCAAGAGACCCAGTACTTC.

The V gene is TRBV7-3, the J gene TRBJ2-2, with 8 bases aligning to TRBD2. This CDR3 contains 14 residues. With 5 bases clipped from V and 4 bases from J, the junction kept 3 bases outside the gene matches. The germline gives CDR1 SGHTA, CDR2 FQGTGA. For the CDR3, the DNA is TGTGCCAGCAGCCACAGCGGGGGCACCGGGGAGCTGTTTTTT. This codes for CASSHSGGTGELFF.

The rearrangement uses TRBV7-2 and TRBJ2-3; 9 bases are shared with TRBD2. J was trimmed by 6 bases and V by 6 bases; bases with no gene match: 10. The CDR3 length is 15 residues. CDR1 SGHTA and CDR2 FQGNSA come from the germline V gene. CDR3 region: CASRPLAGESDTQYF. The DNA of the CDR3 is TGTGCCAGCAGACCACTAGCGGGCGAGTCCGATACGCAGTATTTT.

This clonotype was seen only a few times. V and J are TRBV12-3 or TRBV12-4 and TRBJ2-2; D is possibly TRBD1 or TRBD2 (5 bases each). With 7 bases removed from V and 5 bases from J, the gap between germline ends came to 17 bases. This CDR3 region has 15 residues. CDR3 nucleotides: TGTGCCAGCACCACTCAAGGGGAGTTGACCGGGGAGCTGTTTTTT. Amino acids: CASTTQGELTGELFF.

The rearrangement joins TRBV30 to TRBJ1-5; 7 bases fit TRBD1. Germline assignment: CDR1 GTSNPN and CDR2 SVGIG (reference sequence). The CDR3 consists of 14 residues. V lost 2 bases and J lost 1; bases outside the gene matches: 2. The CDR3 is CAWSMGQSNQPQHF. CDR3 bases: TGTGCCTGGAGTATGGGACAGAGCAATCAGCCCCAGCATTTT. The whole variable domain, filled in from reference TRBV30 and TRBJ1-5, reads SQTIHQWPATLVQPVGSPLSLECTVEGTSNPNLYWYRQAAGRGLQLLFYSVGIGQISSEVPQNLSASRPQDRQFILSSKKLLLSDSGFYLCAWSMGQSNQPQHFGDGTRLSIL.

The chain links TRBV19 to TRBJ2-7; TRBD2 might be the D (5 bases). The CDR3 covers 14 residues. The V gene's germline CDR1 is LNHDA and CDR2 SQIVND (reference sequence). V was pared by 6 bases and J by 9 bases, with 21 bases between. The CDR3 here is CASSGSLGEPGQYF. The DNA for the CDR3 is TGTGCCAGTAGCGGGTCTCTGGGAGAACCGGGGCAGTACTTC.

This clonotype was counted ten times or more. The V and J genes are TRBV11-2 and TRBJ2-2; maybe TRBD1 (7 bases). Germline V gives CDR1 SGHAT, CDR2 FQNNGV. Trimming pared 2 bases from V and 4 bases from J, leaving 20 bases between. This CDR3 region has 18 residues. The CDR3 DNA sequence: TGTGCCAGCAGCTTAATAGGAGGGGGCGTCCTGCCCACCGGGGAGCTGTTTTTT. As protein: CASSLIGGGVLPTGELFF. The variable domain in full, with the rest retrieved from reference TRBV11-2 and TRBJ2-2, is EAGVAQSPRYKIIEKRQSVAFWCNPISGHATLYWYQQILGQGPKLLIQFQNNGVVDDSQLPKDRFSAERLKGVDSTLKIQPAKLEDSAVYLCASSLIGGGVLPTGELFFGEGSRLTVL.

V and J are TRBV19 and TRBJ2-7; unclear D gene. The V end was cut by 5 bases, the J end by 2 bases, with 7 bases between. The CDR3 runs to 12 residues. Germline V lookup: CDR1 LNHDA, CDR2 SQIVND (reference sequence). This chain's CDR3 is CASSGPAYEQYF. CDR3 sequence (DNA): TGTGCCAGTAGTGGTCCAGCCTACGAGCAGTACTTC.

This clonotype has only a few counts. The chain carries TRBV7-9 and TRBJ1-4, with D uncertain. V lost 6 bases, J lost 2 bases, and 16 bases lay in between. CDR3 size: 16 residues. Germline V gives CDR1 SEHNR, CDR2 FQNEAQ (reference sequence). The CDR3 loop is CASSFISSVTNEKLFF. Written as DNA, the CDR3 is TGTGCCAGCAGTTTCATTTCCTCGGTGACTAATGAAAAACTGTTTTTT.

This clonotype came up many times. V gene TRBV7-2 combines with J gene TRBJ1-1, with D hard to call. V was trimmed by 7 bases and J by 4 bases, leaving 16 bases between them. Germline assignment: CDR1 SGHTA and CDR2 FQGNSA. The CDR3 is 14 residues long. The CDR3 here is CASNPKGLLTEAFF. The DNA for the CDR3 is TGTGCCAGCAACCCTAAGGGCTTGCTCACTGAAGCTTTCTTT.

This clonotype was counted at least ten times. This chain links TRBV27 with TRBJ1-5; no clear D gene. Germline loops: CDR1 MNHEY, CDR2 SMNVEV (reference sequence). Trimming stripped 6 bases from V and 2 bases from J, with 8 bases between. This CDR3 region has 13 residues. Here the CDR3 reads CASRGLGNQPQHF. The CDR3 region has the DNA TGTGCCAGCAGGGGGTTGGGCAATCAGCCCCAGCATTTT.

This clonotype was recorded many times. The CDR3 coding sequence is TGTGCCACCAGCAGAGCGACTAGCGCCCAAGAGACCCAGTACTTC. This codes for CATSRATSAQETQYF. V usage is TRBV15 and J usage is TRBJ2-5, with TRBD2 matching over 8 bases. Unmatched junction bases numbered 2, after V lost 1 base and J lost 1 base. The CDR3 consists of 15 residues. Germline CDR1 is LNHNV and CDR2 is YYDKDF (reference sequence).

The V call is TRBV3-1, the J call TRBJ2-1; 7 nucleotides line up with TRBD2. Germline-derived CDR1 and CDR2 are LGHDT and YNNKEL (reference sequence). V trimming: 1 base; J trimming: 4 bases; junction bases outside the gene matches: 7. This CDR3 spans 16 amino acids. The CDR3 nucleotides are TGTGCCAGCAGCCAAGCACCGGGACTATCTTACAATGAGCAGTTCTTC. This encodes CASSQAPGLSYNEQFF.

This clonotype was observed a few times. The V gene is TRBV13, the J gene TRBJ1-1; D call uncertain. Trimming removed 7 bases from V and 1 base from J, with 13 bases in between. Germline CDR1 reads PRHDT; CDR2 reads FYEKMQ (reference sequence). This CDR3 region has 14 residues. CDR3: CASNTGQTNTEAFF. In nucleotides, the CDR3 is TGTGCCAGCAACACTGGGCAGACGAACACTGAAGCTTTCTTT.

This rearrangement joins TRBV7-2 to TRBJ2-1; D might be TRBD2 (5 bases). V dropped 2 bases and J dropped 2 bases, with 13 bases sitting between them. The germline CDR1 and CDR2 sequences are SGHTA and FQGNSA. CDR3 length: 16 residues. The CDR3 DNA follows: TGTGCCAGCAGCTTAAGCCTAGCAGGAACCTACAATGAGCAGTTCTTC. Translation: CASSLSLAGTYNEQFF.

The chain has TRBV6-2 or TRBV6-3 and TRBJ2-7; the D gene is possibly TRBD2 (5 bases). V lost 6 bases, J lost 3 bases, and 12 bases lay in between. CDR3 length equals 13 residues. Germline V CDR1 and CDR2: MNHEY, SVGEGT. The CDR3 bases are TGTGCCAGCAGGGCACTAAGCGGCTACGAGCAGTACTTC. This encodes CASRALSGYEQYF.

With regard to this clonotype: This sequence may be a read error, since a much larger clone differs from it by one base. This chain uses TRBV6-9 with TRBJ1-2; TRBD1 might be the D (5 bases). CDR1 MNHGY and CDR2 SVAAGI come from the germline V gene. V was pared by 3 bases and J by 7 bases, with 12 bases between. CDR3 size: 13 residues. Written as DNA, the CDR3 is TGTGCCAGCAGTTACTCCGGGGGGTCTGGCTACACCTTC. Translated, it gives CASSYSGGSGYTF.

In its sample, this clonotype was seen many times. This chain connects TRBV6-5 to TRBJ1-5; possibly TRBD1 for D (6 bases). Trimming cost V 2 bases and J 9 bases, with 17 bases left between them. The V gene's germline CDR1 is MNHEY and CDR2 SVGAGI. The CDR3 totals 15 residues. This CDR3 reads CASSYIRGGFAPQHF. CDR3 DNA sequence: TGTGCCAGCAGTTACATTCGGGGGGGCTTTGCGCCCCAGCATTTT.

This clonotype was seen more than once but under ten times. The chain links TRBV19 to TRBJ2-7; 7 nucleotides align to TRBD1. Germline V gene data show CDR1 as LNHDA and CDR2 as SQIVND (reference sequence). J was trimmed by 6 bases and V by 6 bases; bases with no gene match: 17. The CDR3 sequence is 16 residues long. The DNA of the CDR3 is TGTGCCAGTAGCCCAGTGGAACAGGGGTTGATTCTCGAGCAGTACTTC. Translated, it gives CASSPVEQGLILEQYF.

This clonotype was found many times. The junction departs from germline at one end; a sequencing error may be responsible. CDR3 amino acids: CASSLSGVYEQYF. The CDR3 bases are TGTGCCAGCAGCTTATCAGGGGTCTACGAGCAGTACTTC. This chain connects TRBV28 to TRBJ2-7, with D maybe TRBD1 (6 bases). The CDR3 has 13 residues. The germline gives CDR1 MDHEN, CDR2 SYDVKM.